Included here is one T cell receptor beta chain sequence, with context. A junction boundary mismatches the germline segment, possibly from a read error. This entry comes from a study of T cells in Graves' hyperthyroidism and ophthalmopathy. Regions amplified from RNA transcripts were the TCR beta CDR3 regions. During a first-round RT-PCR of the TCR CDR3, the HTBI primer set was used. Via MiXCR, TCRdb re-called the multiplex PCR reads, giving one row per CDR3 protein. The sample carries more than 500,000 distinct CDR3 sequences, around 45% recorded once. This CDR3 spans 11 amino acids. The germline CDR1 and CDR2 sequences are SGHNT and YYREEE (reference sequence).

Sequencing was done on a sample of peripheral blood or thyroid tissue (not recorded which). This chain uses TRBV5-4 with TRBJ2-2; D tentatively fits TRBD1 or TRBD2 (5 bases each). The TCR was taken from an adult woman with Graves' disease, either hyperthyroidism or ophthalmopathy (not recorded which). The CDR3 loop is CASSLSREMFF. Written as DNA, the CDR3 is TGTGCCAGCAGCCTTTCCAGGGAGATGTTTTTT.